This entry lists 21 T cell receptor beta chains sequenced from one sample in a study of blood T cell repertoires in COVID-19. Profiled with immunoSEQ multiplex PCR; TCRdb holds only in-frame clones, not every one. The sample shows fewer than 250,000 clones, less than 85% of them seen only once. The sequencing input was PBMCs or T cells enriched from blood (not recorded which). The receptors shown here come from a woman aged 25 to 45 who had recovered from COVID-19.

The rearrangement links TRBV5-1 to TRBJ1-1, with D uncertain. Germline V gene lookup returns CDR1 SGHRS and CDR2 YFSETQ. The CDR3 loop spans 14 amino acids. The V end lost 1 base, the J end lost 7 bases, and 14 bases lay between the germline ends. CDR3 residues: CASSLQALSGEAFF. DNA for the CDR3: TGCGCCAGCAGCTTGCAGGCCCTCAGCGGTGAAGCTTTCTTT. Supplemented by reference TRBV5-1 and TRBJ1-1, the full variable domain reads KAGVTQTPRYLIKTRGQQVTLSCSPISGHRSVSWYQQTPGQGLQFLFEYFSETQRNKGNFPGRFSGRQFSNSRSEMNVSTLELGDSALYLCASSLQALSGEAFFGQGTRLTVV.

The chain uses TRBV27 and TRBJ1-3; D is ambiguous. Trimming cost V 2 bases and J 4 bases, with 15 bases left between them. Germline lookup yields CDR1 MNHEY and CDR2 SMNVEV (reference sequence). The CDR3 covers 16 residues. The CDR3 region is CASSLNQVTPGNTIYF. The CDR3 coding sequence is TGTGCCAGCAGTTTAAACCAGGTCACCCCCGGAAACACCATATATTTT.

The genes are TRBV28 and TRBJ1-1, with D possibly being TRBD1 (6 bases). The V end was cut by 2 bases, the J end by 4 bases, with 14 bases between. This CDR3 has 15 residues. Germline V gives CDR1 MDHEN, CDR2 SYDVKM. CDR3 amino acids: CASSLNQGLGTEAFF. CDR3 DNA sequence: TGTGCCAGCAGTTTAAATCAGGGGTTGGGCACTGAAGCTTTCTTT.

Here the CDR3 reads CASSLGTLGGTEAFF. The CDR3 DNA reads TGCGCCAGCAGCCTCGGGACCCTCGGGGGGACTGAAGCTTTCTTT. This chain links TRBV5-1 with TRBJ1-1; D might be TRBD1 (5 bases). The germline V gene encodes CDR1 SGHRS and CDR2 YFSETQ. V shed 4 bases and J shed 5 bases, with 18 bases lying between them. CDR3 size: 15 residues.

The rearrangement joins TRBV14 to TRBJ2-3; weak D call: TRBD2 (5 bases). Germline assignment: CDR1 SGHDN and CDR2 FVKESK. Trimming cost V 0 bases and J 5 bases, with 15 bases left between them. The CDR3 spans 16 residues. The CDR3 bases are TGTGCCAGCAGCCAAGATCCCGCTATTGGGAGAGATACGCAGTATTTT. This encodes CASSQDPAIGRDTQYF.

This clone has just a few counts. The CDR3 nucleotides read TGTGCCAGCAGCTTGCAGGGGTTGGGTGGCTACACCTTC. Its protein is CASSLQGLGGYTF. V and J are TRBV7-2 and TRBJ1-2; D might be TRBD1 (6 bases). The CDR3 is 13 residues long. Germline CDR1 SGHTA, CDR2 FQGNSA. Trimming cost V 3 bases and J 7 bases, with 12 bases left between them. Together with reference TRBV7-2 and TRBJ1-2, the CDR3 gives the full variable domain: GAGVSQSPSNKVTEKGKDVELRCDPISGHTALYWYRQSLGQGLEFLIYFQGNSAPDKSGLPSDRFSAERTGGSVSTLTIQRTQQEDSAVYLCASSLQGLGGYTFGSGTRLTVV.

This clone has only one observation. V and J are TRBV29-1 and TRBJ1-2; no clear D. From germline, CDR1 is SQVTM and CDR2 ANQGSEA. V lost 3 bases to trimming and J lost 5 bases, with 13 bases between them. This CDR3 is built from 13 residues. CDR3 loop: CSVDFDLGYGYTF. DNA of the CDR3: TGCAGCGTTGATTTCGACCTCGGGTATGGCTACACCTTC. Complete variable domain (other parts from reference TRBV29-1 and TRBJ1-2): SAVISQKPSRDICQRGTSLTIQCQVDSQVTMMFWYRQQPGQSLTLIATANQGSEATYESGFVIDKFPISRPNLTFSTLTVSNMSPEDSSIYLCSVDFDLGYGYTFGSGTRLTVV.

The rearrangement uses TRBV19 and TRBJ1-2; 8 positions agree with TRBD1. The CDR3 runs 15 residues. Losses at the gene ends were 6 bases for V and 2 bases for J; bases not matched to a gene: 8. Germline V gives CDR1 LNHDA, CDR2 SQIVND (reference sequence). The CDR3 DNA sequence: TGTGCCAGTAGGACGGAGGACAGGGCCAACTATGGCTACACCTTC. It is translated as CASRTEDRANYGYTF.

The gene calls are TRBV19 and TRBJ1-1; a possible D gene is TRBD1 (5 bases). Looked up from germline, CDR1 is LNHDA and CDR2 is SQIVND (reference sequence). The V end lost 2 bases, the J end lost 8 bases, and 6 bases lay between the germline ends. The CDR3 consists of 11 residues. Here the CDR3 reads CASSIRGEAFF. DNA for the CDR3: TGTGCCAGTAGTATAAGGGGAGAAGCTTTCTTT.

CDR3 bases: TGCAGCGCCCGGGGTGGCGGACTCTCCTACGAGCAGTACTTC. It yields the protein CSARGGGLSYEQYF. The chain employs TRBV29-1 and TRBJ2-7; D may be TRBD2 (5 bases). V shed 7 bases and J shed 0 bases, with 16 bases lying between them. The CDR3 sequence is 14 residues long. Germline CDR1 SQVTM, CDR2 ANQGSEA.

The J gene is TRBJ1-5, the V gene TRBV28; TRBD1 matches 7 bases. The CDR3 runs 17 residues. The V segment lost 5 bases and the J segment 7 bases; nucleotides outside the gene matches: 17. Germline assignment: CDR1 MDHEN and CDR2 SYDVKM. The CDR3 nucleotides read TGTGCCAGCAGTGCCAACGTGGTAAGGGGGCGCGGGCAGCCCCAGCATTTT. Translating gives CASSANVVRGRGQPQHF.

V usage is TRBV11-3 and J usage is TRBJ2-1, with 13 bases that match TRBD2. Per the germline V gene, CDR1 is SGHNT and CDR2 is YENEEA. CDR3 length: 17 residues. The V and J ends lost 3 bases and 8 bases, in that order; junction bases with no gene match: 10. In DNA, the CDR3 is TGTGCCAGCAGCTTTGCCCAAGGGACTAGCGGGACCGATGAGCAGTTCTTC. It is translated as CASSFAQGTSGTDEQFF. Full variable domain (missing parts from reference TRBV11-3 and TRBJ2-1): EAGVVQSPRYKIIEKKQPVAFWCNPISGHNTLYWYLQNLGQGPELLIRYENEEAVDDSQLPKDRFSAERLKGVDSTLKIQPAELGDSAVYLCASSFAQGTSGTDEQFFGPGTRLTVL.

J is TRBJ2-7 and V is TRBV6-6; TRBD2 agrees at 9 bases. V was pared by 6 bases and J by 7 bases, with 16 bases of the junction left unmatched. This CDR3 spans 16 amino acids. CDR1 and CDR2 (germline): MNHNY, SVGAGI (reference sequence). CDR3 amino acids: CASSRSQTSGTGEQYV. The CDR3 DNA reads TGTGCCAGCAGCCGATCCCAGACTAGCGGTACCGGGGAGCAGTACGTC.

V gene TRBV5-4 combines with J gene TRBJ1-1, with 7 nucleotides matching TRBD1. V shed 5 bases, J shed 1 base, and the junction held 8 bases outside the gene matches. CDR3 length: 15 residues. Germline V gives CDR1 SGHNT, CDR2 YYREEE (reference sequence). In nucleotides, the CDR3 is TGTGCCAGCAGGGTCGGGGCAGGGGGGAACACTGAAGCTTTCTTT. Encoded protein: CASRVGAGGNTEAFF.

The gene calls are TRBV10-2 and TRBJ2-3, with a tentative D call TRBD2 (6 bases). V shed 8 bases and J shed 2 bases, with 8 bases lying between them. Germline V gives CDR1 WSHSY, CDR2 SAAADI. The CDR3 is 12 residues long. The CDR3 DNA reads TGCGCCAGCGGACTAAACACAGATACGCAGTATTTT. Protein product: CASGLNTDTQYF.

The chain has TRBV28 and TRBJ2-5; TRBD2 matches 14 bases. CDR3 length equals 19 residues. J was trimmed by 8 bases and V by 6 bases; bases with no gene match: 20. Germline V gives CDR1 MDHEN, CDR2 SYDVKM. CDR3 sequence: CASRALPGLAGEARGTQYF. Here the CDR3 DNA reads TGTGCCAGCAGGGCCCTCCCGGGACTAGCGGGAGAAGCAAGAGGTACCCAGTACTTC.

This clone has more than one count but fewer than ten. The genes are TRBV20-1 and TRBJ2-5, with 14 bases identical to TRBD2. Germline CDR1 DFQATT, CDR2 SNEGSKA (reference sequence). V dropped 3 bases and J dropped 4; count of bases not matched to a gene: 13. This CDR3 is built from 18 residues. CDR3 region: CSASLLGTSGSRRETQYF. As DNA, the CDR3 is TGCAGTGCTAGTTTACTCGGGACTAGCGGGAGTCGGCGAGAGACCCAGTACTTC.

The CDR3 nucleotides read TGTGCCAGCATGGGGGGGAAGGAGACCCAGTACTTC. Translation gives CASMGGKETQYF. The chain carries TRBV28 and TRBJ2-5, with 7 bases fitting TRBD2. CDR1 is MDHEN and CDR2 is SYDVKM in the germline V gene. The CDR3 length is 12 residues. Trimming cost V 7 bases and J 5 bases; bases outside gene matches: 4.

The CDR3 sequence: CASSFHTGTGVLRTYEQYV. The CDR3 region has the DNA TGTGCCAGCAGCTTTCATACCGGGACAGGGGTATTGAGGACCTACGAGCAGTACGTC. The J gene is TRBJ2-7, the V gene TRBV7-9; TRBD1 matches 10 bases. Germline V gene lookup returns CDR1 SEHNR and CDR2 FQNEAQ (reference sequence). V trimming: 3 bases; J trimming: 2 bases; junction bases outside the gene matches: 16. CDR3 length: 19 residues.

This clone was recorded once. V usage is TRBV5-5 and J usage is TRBJ2-7; 8 positions agree with TRBD1. V shed 0 bases and J 6 bases; nucleotides not matched to a gene: 11. The CDR3 runs 16 residues. Germline-derived CDR1 and CDR2 are SGHKS and YYEKEE (reference sequence). In DNA, the CDR3 is TGTGCCAGCAGCTTGGTCGCTGGACAGGGAATATGCGAGCAGTACGTC. Its translation is CASSLVAGQGICEQYV.

This clone was detected only a few times. The chain carries TRBV30 and TRBJ1-1; a possible D gene is TRBD1 (5 bases). The germline V and J ends were trimmed by 0 bases and 0 bases, with 8 bases remaining between them. CDR1 and CDR2 from the germline V gene are GTSNPN and SVGIG (reference sequence). CDR3 length: 14 residues. The CDR3 spells CAWSVWGMNTEAFF. Written as DNA, the CDR3 is TGTGCCTGGAGTGTTTGGGGCATGAACACTGAAGCTTTCTTT.